This record concerns one TCR beta chain sequence. The sample originates from a study of control samples from healthy donors and cancer patients. Some clones are missing from TCRdb's copy, which holds only in-frame ones; the method was immunoSEQ multiplex PCR. The table has roughly 400,000 clones, approximately 90% seen once. The V segment lost 4 bases and the J segment 4 bases; nucleotides outside the gene matches: 9. The CDR3 is 16 amino acids. Germline CDR1 and CDR2: MNHEY and SMNVEV (reference sequence). The source is a man in his forties with head and neck cancer. Specimen: PBMCs. J is TRBJ2-1 and V is TRBV27; 8 bases fit TRBD2. The CDR3 here is CASSSNPGLGYNEQFF. CDR3 DNA: TGTGCCAGCAGTTCGAACCCGGGACTAGGGTACAATGAGCAGTTCTTC.